Listed here are 2 T cell receptor beta chains from one sample, sequenced in a study of blood T cell repertoires in COVID-19. Clones were sequenced by immunoSEQ multiplex PCR, and TCRdb holds only the in-frame ones, with some missing. The sample lists 200,000 to 250,000 clones, roughly 86% occurring once. The sequenced sample consisted of peripheral blood. These receptors originate from a woman aged 55-69 years who had recovered from COVID-19.

The genes are TRBV12-3 or TRBV12-4 and TRBJ1-1; tentatively, D is TRBD1 (5 bases). The CDR3 totals 13 residues. V gave up 7 bases and J gave up 4 bases, with 13 bases separating them. The CDR3 reads CASTILQGTEAFF. CDR3 DNA sequence: TGTGCCAGCACCATTCTCCAGGGCACTGAAGCTTTCTTT.

The V gene is TRBV5-4, the J gene TRBJ2-1; TRBD1 matches at 10 bases. CDR3 length: 16 residues. Germline CDR1 SGHNT, CDR2 YYREEE (reference sequence). The V gene end was trimmed by 2 bases and the J gene end by 6 bases; junction bases not matched to a gene: 8. The CDR3 sequence: CASSFGGTGVFNEQFF. The CDR3 DNA sequence: TGTGCCAGCAGCTTCGGCGGGACAGGGGTATTCAATGAGCAGTTCTTC.